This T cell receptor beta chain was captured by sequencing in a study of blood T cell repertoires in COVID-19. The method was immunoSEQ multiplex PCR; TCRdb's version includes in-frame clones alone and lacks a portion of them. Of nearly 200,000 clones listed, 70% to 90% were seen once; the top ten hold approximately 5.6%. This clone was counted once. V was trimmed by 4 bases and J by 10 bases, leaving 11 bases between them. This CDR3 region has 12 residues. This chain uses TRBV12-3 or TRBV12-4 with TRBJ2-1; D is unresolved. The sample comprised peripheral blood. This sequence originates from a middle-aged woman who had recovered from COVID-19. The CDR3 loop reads CASSWHGQEQFF. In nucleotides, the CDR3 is TGTGCCAGCAGTTGGCATGGGCAAGAGCAGTTCTTC.